A single TCR beta chain is shown here with its context. Its antigen is unidentified. With V trimmed by 3 bases and J by 1 base, 11 bases remained unmatched. The CDR3 is made up of 17 amino acids. Germline CDR1 is LNHDA and CDR2 is SQIVND (reference sequence). The data are from a study of shared clonotypes between healthy human individuals. Regarding the study as a whole: Among four donors, about 5% of naive CD4 clonotypes were found in common. In contrast to clonotypes shared by all four donors, non-shared clonotypes had lower generation probabilities.

Repertoires were generated with immunoSEQ multiplex PCR, while TCRdb's copy carries only in-frame clones and drops some. Here the sample spans 600,000 to 750,000 clones, less than 80% being singletons. The TCR was taken from a young woman in good health. Sample: memory CD4+ T cells sorted from blood. Stated subset: CD45RA-negative fraction. The V gene is TRBV19, the J gene TRBJ1-1, with 7 nucleotides matching TRBD1. This CDR3 is CASSMGKWDRPNTEAFF. The CDR3 nucleotides read TGTGCCAGTAGTATGGGAAAGTGGGACAGACCGAACACTGAAGCTTTCTTT.